This entry lists 25 T cell receptor beta chains sequenced from one sample in a study of cytomegalovirus exposure and HLA in healthy donors. Researchers ran the PCR with 60 Vbeta and 13 Jbeta primers. Sequencing used immunoSEQ multiplex PCR; TCRdb keeps in-frame clones, though not all of them. The sample holds roughly 100,000 clones; around 82% are singletons and the top ten take over 9%. Sequencing was done on a sample of PBMCs. These TCRs come from a woman aged 18-30 years in good health and CMV-seropositive.

In its sample, this clone was seen a few times. The chain recombines TRBV5-1 with TRBJ1-1; D is perhaps TRBD1 (6 bases). Germline V gene lookup returns CDR1 SGHRS and CDR2 YFSETQ. This CDR3 contains 14 residues. The V and J ends lost 4 bases and 0 bases respectively, with 10 bases between them. CDR3 DNA sequence: TGCGCCAGCAGCCCATGGACAGTGAACACTGAAGCTTTCTTT. It translates to CASSPWTVNTEAFF.

This clone was observed once. The rearrangement joins TRBV5-6 to TRBJ1-5; D gene ambiguous. The CDR3 is 15 amino acids. CDR1 is SGHDT, CDR2 YYEEEE, per germline. The ends were cut back, 4 bases at V and 9 bases at J, with 20 bases in the middle. CDR3 bases: TGTGCCAGCAGCGGCCAAGGTCGCGGCCGGGGGCCCCAGCATTTT. Translation gives CASSGQGRGRGPQHF.

CDR3 DNA: TGTGCCAGCAGCTCTGGGACTCGATCCTACGAGCAGTACTTC. Amino acids: CASSSGTRSYEQYF. The chain carries TRBV11-2 and TRBJ2-7, with D possibly matching TRBD2 (6 bases). Trimming stripped 4 bases from V and 1 base from J, with 11 bases between. Per the germline V gene, CDR1 is SGHAT and CDR2 is FQNNGV. The CDR3 contains 14 residues.

Comment on this clone: The sample contains more than one DNA sequence encoding this CDR3. The chain joins TRBV5-5 to TRBJ1-2; perhaps TRBD1 as D (6 bases). V was trimmed by 0 bases and J by 3 bases, leaving 12 bases between them. Germline V gives CDR1 SGHKS, CDR2 YYEKEE (reference sequence). This CDR3 is 15 amino acids long. This CDR3 is CASSLASGGDYGYTF. CDR3 bases: TGTGCCAGCAGCTTGGCCAGCGGGGGCGACTATGGCTACACCTTC.

The V and J genes are TRBV9 and TRBJ2-7; 7 nucleotides line up with TRBD1. Germline values: CDR1 SGDLS, CDR2 YYNGEE. This CDR3 has 14 residues. J lost 3 bases, V lost 4 bases, and 7 bases had no gene match. CDR3 in DNA: TGTGCCAGCAGCCACCGGGACAGAGACTACGAGCAGTACTTC. Protein: CASSHRDRDYEQYF.

This clone was detected a few times. This rearrangement joins TRBV30 to TRBJ2-2; a possible D gene is TRBD2 (5 bases). The CDR3 loop spans 17 amino acids. In germline, CDR1 is GTSNPN, CDR2 SVGIG (reference sequence). V dropped 0 bases and J dropped 4 bases, with 18 bases sitting between them. This CDR3 is CAWSVHDPLGTTGELFF. CDR3 sequence (DNA): TGTGCCTGGAGTGTTCATGACCCACTAGGTACCACCGGGGAGCTGTTTTTT.

The CDR3 loop reads CASSVSGSSIDEQFF. The CDR3 DNA reads TGTGCCAGCAGCGTTTCTGGGAGTAGCATCGATGAGCAGTTCTTC. The gene calls are TRBV9 and TRBJ2-1; perhaps TRBD2 as D (5 bases). V was clipped by 2 bases and J by 8 bases, with 17 bases between them. CDR3 length: 15 amino acids. Looked up from germline, CDR1 is SGDLS and CDR2 is YYNGEE.

The chain joins TRBV4-2 to TRBJ1-2, with 7 bases aligning to TRBD1. Germline assignment: CDR1 LGHNA and CDR2 YNFKEQ. This CDR3 contains 15 residues. The V gene end was trimmed by 1 base and the J gene end by 3 bases; junction bases not matched to a gene: 5. CDR3 DNA sequence: TGTGCCAGCAGCCAAGGTACAGGGGACTACTATGGCTACACCTTC. Translating it yields CASSQGTGDYYGYTF.

The chain recombines TRBV18 with TRBJ2-1; 14 nucleotides agree with TRBD2. The CDR3 is 18 amino acids. Losses at the gene ends were 4 bases for V and 1 base for J; bases not matched to a gene: 6. Looked up from germline, CDR1 is KGHSH and CDR2 is LQKENI. DNA of the CDR3: TGTGCCAGCTCACAAGGGACTAGCGGGAGCATATCCTACAATGAGCAGTTCTTC. Amino acid sequence: CASSQGTSGSISYNEQFF.

The genes are TRBV5-8 and TRBJ1-1, with D perhaps TRBD1 (6 bases). Between the trimmed V and J ends, which lost 2 bases and 5 bases, there was a span of 13 bases. The germline CDR1 and CDR2 sequences are SGHTS and YDEGEE. CDR3 length: 14 amino acids. The CDR3, as DNA: TGTGCCAGCAGCTTTTCAGGGGTGGGTACTGAAGCTTTCTTT. It translates to CASSFSGVGTEAFF.

The chain combines TRBV6-6 with TRBJ2-2; possibly TRBD2 for D (5 bases). This CDR3 has 16 residues. The ends were cut back, 0 bases at V and 2 bases at J, with 10 bases in the middle. Germline CDR1 reads MNHNY; CDR2 reads SVGAGI (reference sequence). The CDR3 region is CASSYSTGLNTGELFF. In DNA, the CDR3 is TGTGCCAGCAGTTACTCGACGGGGTTAAACACCGGGGAGCTGTTTTTT.

The gene calls are TRBV28 and TRBJ2-1, with 10 bases identical to TRBD1. CDR1 and CDR2 from the germline V gene are MDHEN and SYDVKM. The V and J ends lost 3 bases and 8 bases, in that order; junction bases with no gene match: 13. CDR3 length equals 17 residues. CDR3 protein: CASSFPKSDRGMDEQFF. The CDR3 DNA reads TGTGCCAGCAGTTTCCCCAAATCGGACAGGGGGATGGATGAGCAGTTCTTC.

The count of this clone is one. This chain links TRBV7-3 with TRBJ2-6, with D possibly TRBD1 on 6 matching bases. V was trimmed by 5 bases and J by 4 bases, leaving 12 bases between them. This CDR3 comprises 15 residues. Germline V lookup: CDR1 SGHTA, CDR2 FQGTGA. The CDR3 reads CASSPEQGGANVLTF. The CDR3 nucleotides are TGTGCCAGCAGCCCCGAGCAGGGGGGGGCCAACGTCCTGACTTTC.

A few counts support this clone. V and J are TRBV4-1 and TRBJ2-1; the D gene is possibly TRBD2 (5 bases). CDR3 length: 15 residues. Trimming left V 4 bases short and J 5 bases short, with 15 bases between. CDR1 MGHRA and CDR2 YSYEKL come from the germline V gene. CDR3 loop: CASSPSLADNNEQFF. The CDR3 DNA sequence: TGCGCCAGCAGCCCTAGCCTGGCGGATAACAATGAGCAGTTCTTC.

The V and J genes are TRBV2 and TRBJ1-2; 8 positions agree with TRBD1. The CDR3 runs 12 residues. Per germline, CDR1 SNHLY and CDR2 FYNNEI. Trimming cost V 6 bases and J 8 bases; bases outside gene matches: 5. In DNA form, the CDR3 reads TGTGCCAGCAGGGACAGGGAGGGAGGCTACACCTTC. The encoded protein is CASRDREGGYTF.

The chain joins TRBV6-6 to TRBJ2-7; 9 bases align to TRBD1. Germline trimming cut 2 bases from V and 2 bases from J; bases unmatched to any gene: 4. The CDR3 sequence is 15 residues long. Germline V gene data show CDR1 as MNHNY and CDR2 as SVGAGI (reference sequence). The CDR3 sequence: CASSYRDRDTYEQYF. The CDR3 DNA reads TGTGCCAGCAGTTACCGGGACAGGGATACCTACGAGCAGTACTTC.

This clone has more than one count but fewer than ten. The chain combines TRBV30 with TRBJ1-2; 7 bases map to TRBD1. Germline trimming cut 0 bases from V and 5 bases from J; bases unmatched to any gene: 6. This CDR3 is built from 14 residues. Germline V gene data show CDR1 as GTSNPN and CDR2 as SVGIG (reference sequence). CDR3 coding DNA: TGTGCCTGGAGTGTAACCAGGGGGTTTTATGGCTACACCTTC. Encoded protein: CAWSVTRGFYGYTF.

The rearrangement links TRBV6-1 to TRBJ1-2, with D hard to call. CDR1 and CDR2 from the germline V gene are MNHNS and SASEGT. V was pared by 3 bases and J by 7 bases, with 12 bases between. This CDR3 is 13 amino acids long. The CDR3 spells CASSDDTRGGYTF. In DNA, the CDR3 is TGTGCCAGCAGTGATGACACTCGGGGTGGCTACACCTTC.

V gene TRBV13 combines with J gene TRBJ1-3; possible D gene TRBD1, 6 bases. Trimming pared 6 bases from V and 2 bases from J, leaving 8 bases between. There are 13 residues in the CDR3. In germline, CDR1 is PRHDT, CDR2 FYEKMQ (reference sequence). The CDR3 region is CASRGGPGNTIYF. CDR3 sequence (DNA): TGTGCCAGCAGGGGGGGGCCTGGAAACACCATATATTTT. The variable domain in full, completed from reference TRBV13 and TRBJ1-3, reads AAGVIQSPRHLIKEKRETATLKCYPIPRHDTVYWYQQGPGQDPQFLISFYEKMQSDKGSIPDRFSAQQFSDYHSELNMSSLELGDSALYFCASRGGPGNTIYFGEGSWLTVV.

This clone has a single count. The V gene is TRBV7-2, the J gene TRBJ2-1; TRBD2 matches at 7 bases. This CDR3 spans 15 amino acids. The germline gives CDR1 SGHTA, CDR2 FQGNSA. V lost 5 bases to trimming and J lost 5 bases; unmatched junction nucleotides: 9. The CDR3 sequence: CASSPTSGTNNEQFF. CDR3 bases: TGTGCCAGCAGCCCTACGAGCGGGACTAACAATGAGCAGTTCTTC.

The gene calls are TRBV5-1 and TRBJ1-1; unclear D gene. V was shortened by 4 bases and J by 4 bases, with 20 bases between the two germline ends. CDR1 is SGHRS, CDR2 YFSETQ, per germline. The CDR3 runs 16 residues. The chain's CDR3 is CASSTLGRAGGTEAFF. The CDR3 DNA is TGCGCCAGCAGCACCCTGGGTAGGGCGGGAGGCACTGAAGCTTTCTTT.

This chain links TRBV7-2 with TRBJ1-4; D uncertain. In germline, CDR1 is SGHTA, CDR2 FQGNSA. V gave up 4 bases and J gave up 8 bases, with 5 bases separating them. CDR3 length: 11 amino acids. The CDR3, as DNA: TGTGCCAGCAGCTCGGGAGAAAAACTGTTTTTT. It translates to CASSSGEKLFF.

J is TRBJ1-6 and V is TRBV19; 7 bases agree with TRBD1. The CDR3 totals 15 residues. The germline V gene has CDR1 LNHDA and CDR2 SQIVND (reference sequence). V was pared by 3 bases and J by 7 bases, with 6 bases of the junction left unmatched. The CDR3 DNA follows: TGTGCCAGTAGTATCCCGACAGGGAGGAATTCACCCCTCCACTTT. This encodes CASSIPTGRNSPLHF.

The V and J genes are TRBV7-2 and TRBJ1-2, with 9 bases matching TRBD1. Per the germline V gene, CDR1 is SGHTA and CDR2 is FQGNSA. V lost 1 base and J lost 4; bases outside the gene matches: 7. CDR3 size: 16 residues. CDR3 sequence: CASSLVGQGLLYGYTF. In DNA, the CDR3 is TGTGCCAGCAGCTTAGTAGGACAGGGGCTACTCTATGGCTACACCTTC.

The rearrangement uses TRBV7-8 and TRBJ1-2; TRBD1 matches 9 bases. From germline, CDR1 is SGHVS and CDR2 FQNEAQ. J lost 8 bases, V lost 5 bases, and 12 bases had no gene match. This CDR3 has 15 amino acids. The CDR3 nucleotides are TGTGCCAGCAGCCCGCCGGGACAGGGAAGGAGGGGCTACACCTTC. Its protein product is CASSPPGQGRRGYTF.